The 4 T cell receptor beta chains in this list originate from one sample, sequenced in a study of shared clonotypes between healthy human individuals (dated by TCRdb to 2018 to 2020). CD8 naive samples were obtained by positive selection for CCR7 among CD45RO-negative cells, yielding a CD45RA+CCR7+ population from which TemRA cells were excluded. Library generation was performed with the immunoSEQ multiplex PCR assay. This immuneACCESS table, as held by TCRdb, lists in-frame sequences with V and J called but not all clones. Of the missing ones, under half trace to an unresolved V gene in checked studies; the others have no known cause. This sample is represented by approximately 720,000 clones; just over 90% of them were singletons. The ten largest clones add up to roughly 24% of the sample. Sequenced material: naive CD8+ T cells sorted from blood. The label giving this sample's cell subset or site can be read as: CD45RA+CCR7+. The receptors derive from a man in his thirties or forties in good health.

The V gene is TRBV5-1, the J gene TRBJ2-1, with D tentatively TRBD2 (6 bases). Looked up from germline, CDR1 is SGHRS and CDR2 is YFSETQ. V was cut by 2 bases and J by 0 bases, with 21 bases left in between. The CDR3 is 19 amino acids. The CDR3 bases are TGCGCCAGCAGCTTAAATCCTACCCGGGACTCCAGCTCCTACAATGAGCAGTTCTTC. Translating gives CASSLNPTRDSSSYNEQFF.

The V and J genes are TRBV28 and TRBJ2-1; TRBD2 matches at 7 bases. Germline values: CDR1 MDHEN, CDR2 SYDVKM. V dropped 7 bases and J dropped 9; count of bases not matched to a gene: 12. This CDR3 has 14 residues. In nucleotides, the CDR3 is TGTGCCAGCAAAAGCGGGGTCGGGGTCACTGAGCAGTTCTTC. Encoded protein: CASKSGVGVTEQFF.

V and J are TRBV28 and TRBJ2-3, with 14 positions matching TRBD2. The trim removed 5 bases at V and 4 bases at J, leaving 17 bases unmatched. CDR3 length equals 20 residues. Germline values: CDR1 MDHEN, CDR2 SYDVKM. In DNA, the CDR3 is TGTGCCAGCAGTCCAACTACGGGACTAGCGGGAGTCTGGAACGCAGATACGCAGTATTTT. It encodes CASSPTTGLAGVWNADTQYF.

This clone was counted a single time. V is TRBV28 and J is TRBJ1-5, with unresolved D. The germline V and J ends were trimmed by 2 bases and 7 bases, with 15 bases remaining between them. The length of the CDR3 is 15 residues. Germline CDR1 reads MDHEN; CDR2 reads SYDVKM. CDR3 sequence (DNA): TGTGCCAGCAGTTTAAGAGGGTCAGGTCCCCAGCCCCAGCATTTT. It is translated as CASSLRGSGPQPQHF.